This T cell receptor beta chain was identified in a study of blood T cell repertoires in COVID-19. About the research overall: The samples span acute and convalescent COVID-19 from the United States, Italy and Spain. The cDNA or gDNA used as material had been derived from T cells, B-cell-depleted T cells, or PBMCs.

Per the original data handling: Amplification with reference gene primers provided the estimates of nucleated cell counts. Sequencing used immunoSEQ multiplex PCR; TCRdb keeps in-frame clones, though not all of them. The V and J calls and clone size were taken over from that table, and D and trimming were inferred from the DNA. The table shows roughly 250,000 clones, with about 90% occurring only once. V lost 4 bases and J lost 4; bases outside the gene matches: 4. This CDR3 is built from 15 residues. The germline CDR1 and CDR2 sequences are SNHLY and FYNNEI. The V call is TRBV2, the J call TRBJ1-5, with 10 bases that match TRBD1. Sequenced sample: peripheral blood. This TCR was recovered from a woman between 50 and 59 years old with acute or convalescent COVID-19. This CDR3 reads CASSGTGGRNQPQHF. CDR3 sequence (DNA): TGTGCCAGCAGTGGGACAGGGGGTAGGAATCAGCCCCAGCATTTT. Full variable domain (outside the CDR3, taken from reference TRBV2 and TRBJ1-5): EPEVTQTPSHQVTQMGQEVILRCVPISNHLYFYWYRQILGQKVEFLVSFYNNEISEKSEIFDDQFSVERPDGSNFTLKIRSTKLEDSAMYFCASSGTGGRNQPQHFGDGTRLSIL.